One sample yielded the 25 T cell receptor beta chains listed below, sequenced in a study of control samples from healthy donors and cancer patients. Clones were sequenced by immunoSEQ multiplex PCR, and TCRdb holds only the in-frame ones, with some missing. Of 100,000 to 150,000 clones in the sample, over 85% were seen once. The specimen was blood. Receptors were obtained from a man in his late teens or twenties in good health.

The rearrangement joins TRBV4-1 to TRBJ2-2; 10 bases are shared with TRBD2. V shed 1 base and J 2 bases; nucleotides not matched to a gene: 7. The CDR3 consists of 18 residues. CDR1 is MGHRA, CDR2 YSYEKL, per germline. The CDR3 region has the DNA TGCGCCAGCAGCCAAGGGGGTAGCGGGGGGTTCAACACCGGGGAGCTGTTTTTT. This codes for CASSQGGSGGFNTGELFF.

V usage is TRBV4-2 and J usage is TRBJ1-3; no reliable D call. V was cut by 0 bases and J by 4 bases, with 10 bases left in between. This CDR3 spans 15 amino acids. Germline V gene sequence: CDR1 LGHNA, CDR2 YNFKEQ. CDR3 in amino acids: CASSQDQLIGNTIYF. The CDR3, as DNA: TGTGCCAGCAGCCAAGATCAGTTAATAGGAAACACCATATATTTT.

The chain is built from TRBV13 and TRBJ2-7; D remains ambiguous. CDR3 length equals 15 residues. The ends were cut back, 2 bases at V and 3 bases at J, with 14 bases in the middle. Per the germline V gene, CDR1 is PRHDT and CDR2 is FYEKMQ (reference sequence). The CDR3 spells CASSLQASPLYEQYF. The CDR3 region has the DNA TGTGCCAGCAGCTTACAGGCCTCTCCCCTCTACGAGCAGTACTTC.

This clone occurred a few times. The chain recombines TRBV4-2 with TRBJ1-2; D is uncertain. V lost 4 bases, J lost 8 bases, and 17 bases lay in between. The germline V gene has CDR1 LGHNA and CDR2 YNFKEQ. CDR3 size: 14 residues. CDR3 loop: CASSLKAEGQGYTF. For the CDR3, the DNA is TGTGCCAGCAGCCTAAAAGCGGAAGGTCAAGGCTACACCTTC.

The chain links TRBV3-1 (or the pseudogene TRBV3-2) to TRBJ2-2; a possible D gene is TRBD1 (6 bases). CDR3 length equals 14 residues. Trimming removed 4 bases at V and 8 bases at J, with 14 bases between. Germline V CDR1 and CDR2: LGHDT, YNNKEL (reference sequence). CDR3 in DNA: TGTGCCAGCAGCCCACAGGGACGTGAAGGGGAGCTGTTTTTT. It encodes CASSPQGREGELFF.

The CDR3 loop reads CASSQGTGGEKLFF. CDR3 DNA sequence: TGTGCCAGCAGCCAAGGGACAGGGGGGGAAAAACTGTTTTTT. This chain links TRBV6-5 with TRBJ1-4, with 11 bases that match TRBD1. After removal of 6 bases from V and 8 bases from J, the junction contained 5 bases not matched to a gene. Germline V CDR1 and CDR2: MNHEY, SVGAGI. The CDR3 spans 14 residues.

The J gene is TRBJ2-3, the V gene TRBV3-1 (or the pseudogene TRBV3-2); a weak D match, TRBD2 (5 bases). The CDR3 is 13 amino acids. The germline V and J ends were trimmed by 3 bases and 5 bases, with 9 bases remaining between them. Germline-derived CDR1 and CDR2 are LGHDT and YNNKEL (reference sequence). The CDR3 DNA reads TGTGCCAGCAGCCAGCTGGCGGGAGATACGCAGTATTTT. Translating gives CASSQLAGDTQYF.

The chain employs TRBV19 and TRBJ2-3; the D call may be TRBD1 or TRBD2 (5 bases each). In germline, CDR1 is LNHDA, CDR2 SQIVND (reference sequence). The ends were cut back, 4 bases at V and 3 bases at J, with 8 bases in the middle. The CDR3 contains 13 residues. The CDR3 sequence is CASSSWGTDTQYF. The CDR3 DNA reads as TGTGCCAGTAGTAGTTGGGGGACAGATACGCAGTATTTT.

The rearrangement joins TRBV7-2 to TRBJ1-1; D not resolved. The V end was cut by 1 base, the J end by 3 bases, with 9 bases between. The CDR3 spans 14 residues. The germline gives CDR1 SGHTA, CDR2 FQGNSA. The CDR3 reads CASSLGGLDTEAFF. The CDR3 DNA sequence: TGTGCCAGCAGCTTAGGAGGGCTCGACACTGAAGCTTTCTTT.

The V gene is TRBV6-5, the J gene TRBJ1-3; D perhaps matches TRBD1 (6 bases). CDR3 size: 15 residues. Deletions cut 6 bases from V and 2 bases from J, with 14 bases between. In germline, CDR1 is MNHEY, CDR2 SVGAGI. CDR3 in DNA: TGTGCCAGCAGCAAAGGGGGATCTGCTGGAAACACCATATATTTT. The encoded protein is CASSKGGSAGNTIYF.

V usage is TRBV3-1 (or the pseudogene TRBV3-2) and J usage is TRBJ1-5; D is undetermined. The CDR3 is made up of 13 amino acids. Trimming removed 6 bases at V and 11 bases at J, with 17 bases between. Germline CDR1 reads LGHDT; CDR2 reads YNNKEL (reference sequence). The DNA of the CDR3 is TGTGCCAGCAGTCAGGACTCCCTAGGGACCCAGCATTTT. Protein product: CASSQDSLGTQHF.

This clone was seen many times. This specimen includes other DNA sequences encoding the same CDR3. The chain carries TRBV18 and TRBJ1-2; D is unresolved. CDR3 size: 15 residues. V lost 0 bases and J 0 bases, leaving 8 bases between the germline ends. CDR1 KGHSH and CDR2 LQKENI come from the germline V gene. CDR3 DNA: TGTGCCAGCTCACCACCGGAGGCGGCTAACTATGGCTACACCTTC. Its translation: CASSPPEAANYGYTF.

The V and J genes are TRBV4-1 and TRBJ1-4; D uncertain. Germline values: CDR1 MGHRA, CDR2 YSYEKL. The germline V and J ends were trimmed by 2 bases and 8 bases, with 12 bases remaining between them. The CDR3 runs to 14 residues. CDR3 amino acids: CASSQSLVGEKLFF. The CDR3 nucleotides read TGCGCCAGCAGCCAATCCTTAGTCGGAGAAAAACTGTTTTTT.

J is TRBJ1-5 and V is TRBV19; 8 bases are a match to TRBD1. The CDR3 runs 16 residues. CDR1 and CDR2 (germline): LNHDA, SQIVND (reference sequence). J was trimmed by 7 bases and V by 5 bases; bases with no gene match: 13. CDR3 amino acids: CASSPRTGTGGQPQHF. In DNA form, the CDR3 reads TGTGCCAGTAGTCCGAGAACCGGGACAGGTGGCCAGCCCCAGCATTTT. Looking up the rest from reference TRBV19 and TRBJ1-5 gives the full variable domain: DGGITQSPKYLFRKEGQNVTLSCEQNLNHDAMYWYRQDPGQGLRLIYYSQIVNDFQKGDIAEGYSVSREKKESFPLTVTSAQKNPTAFYLCASSPRTGTGGQPQHFGDGTRLSIL.

The CDR3 region has the DNA TGCGCCAGCAACCAGGGAGGACCTGAAGCTTTCTTT. Its protein product is CASNQGGPEAFF. The chain uses TRBV4-1 and TRBJ1-1; perhaps TRBD1 as D (5 bases). The germline V and J ends were trimmed by 7 bases and 6 bases, with 12 bases remaining between them. The length of the CDR3 is 12 residues. Germline loops: CDR1 MGHRA, CDR2 YSYEKL.

As DNA, the CDR3 is TGCGCCAGCAGCCCGGGCCTTTATAATTCACCCCTCCACTTT. Encoded protein: CASSPGLYNSPLHF. The rearrangement links TRBV5-1 to TRBJ1-6, with unresolved D. Germline V lookup: CDR1 SGHRS, CDR2 YFSETQ. The V end was cut by 4 bases, the J end by 4 bases, with 9 bases between. The CDR3 is made up of 14 amino acids.

The chain is built from TRBV6-1 and TRBJ1-4; D remains unclear. This CDR3 spans 14 amino acids. V was clipped by 1 base and J by 5 bases, with 8 bases between them. The germline gives CDR1 MNHNS, CDR2 SASEGT. Here the CDR3 DNA reads TGTGCCAGCAGTGAAGGCAGCCCCAATGAAAAACTGTTTTTT. Its translation: CASSEGSPNEKLFF.

The genes are TRBV6-5 and TRBJ1-2; D is uncertain. This CDR3 contains 14 residues. Trimming took off 5 bases at V and 4 bases at J, with 14 bases between the two ends. Germline V CDR1 and CDR2: MNHEY, SVGAGI. In DNA form, the CDR3 reads TGTGCCAGCAGTCCCCAAGGGATCTCCTATGGCTACACCTTC. It yields the protein CASSPQGISYGYTF.

The J gene is TRBJ2-7, the V gene TRBV7-9; TRBD1 matches 9 bases. The V segment lost 6 bases and the J segment 5 bases; nucleotides outside the gene matches: 11. Germline values: CDR1 SEHNR, CDR2 FQNEAQ (reference sequence). This CDR3 is 15 amino acids long. The CDR3 coding sequence is TGTGCCAGCAGTCCCAAAATGAGGACAGGGGACGAGCAGTACTTC. Protein sequence: CASSPKMRTGDEQYF.

This chain uses TRBV6-6 with TRBJ1-2; TRBD1 matches at 8 bases. Germline lookup yields CDR1 MNHNY and CDR2 SVGAGI (reference sequence). This CDR3 comprises 15 residues. The trim removed 6 bases at V and 8 bases at J, leaving 14 bases unmatched. As DNA, the CDR3 is TGTGCCAGCAGACACGGACAGGGAGGGAGTGTAGGCTACACCTTC. This encodes CASRHGQGGSVGYTF.

The rearrangement links TRBV11-2 to TRBJ2-1; 7 nucleotides line up with TRBD1. CDR3 length: 14 residues. With 4 bases clipped from V and 8 bases from J, the junction kept 8 bases outside the gene matches. Germline V gene lookup returns CDR1 SGHAT and CDR2 FQNNGV. The CDR3 DNA reads as TGTGCCAGCAGCTCAAACAGGGGTAGACATGAGCAGTTCTTC. Translation: CASSSNRGRHEQFF.

This chain links TRBV27 with TRBJ1-5; weak D call: TRBD1 (5 bases). The germline V gene has CDR1 MNHEY and CDR2 SMNVEV (reference sequence). The V end was cut by 1 base, the J end by 0 bases, with 16 bases between. The CDR3 consists of 18 residues. CDR3 sequence: CASSLFRGSLYSNQPQHF. The CDR3 region has the DNA TGTGCCAGCAGTTTATTTAGGGGCAGCCTGTATAGCAATCAGCCCCAGCATTTT.

This clone was seen a few times. The chain employs TRBV10-2 and TRBJ1-1; TRBD1 aligns across 8 bases. The germline V gene encodes CDR1 WSHSY and CDR2 SAAADI. This CDR3 has 14 residues. The junction had 6 bases not matched to a gene; V was cut back by 4 bases and J by 5 bases. Here the CDR3 reads CASSALTGGTEAFF. The CDR3 bases are TGCGCCAGCAGTGCCTTAACAGGGGGTACTGAAGCTTTCTTT.

This chain joins TRBV15 and TRBJ2-2; 11 positions match TRBD2. Trimming took 3 bases from V and 2 from J; bases not matched to a gene: 5. The CDR3 is made up of 17 amino acids. CDR1 LNHNV and CDR2 YYDKDF come from the germline V gene (reference sequence). The CDR3 reads CATSSGLAGYNTGELFF. Here the CDR3 DNA reads TGTGCCACCAGCAGCGGACTAGCGGGTTACAACACCGGGGAGCTGTTTTTT.

The chain has TRBV12-3 or TRBV12-4 and TRBJ1-5; 8 positions agree with TRBD1. CDR3 length: 13 residues. The V and J ends lost 6 bases and 7 bases, in that order; junction bases with no gene match: 5. The CDR3 loop is CASSQGAGQPQHF. DNA of the CDR3: TGTGCCAGCAGCCAGGGGGCCGGGCAGCCCCAGCATTTT.